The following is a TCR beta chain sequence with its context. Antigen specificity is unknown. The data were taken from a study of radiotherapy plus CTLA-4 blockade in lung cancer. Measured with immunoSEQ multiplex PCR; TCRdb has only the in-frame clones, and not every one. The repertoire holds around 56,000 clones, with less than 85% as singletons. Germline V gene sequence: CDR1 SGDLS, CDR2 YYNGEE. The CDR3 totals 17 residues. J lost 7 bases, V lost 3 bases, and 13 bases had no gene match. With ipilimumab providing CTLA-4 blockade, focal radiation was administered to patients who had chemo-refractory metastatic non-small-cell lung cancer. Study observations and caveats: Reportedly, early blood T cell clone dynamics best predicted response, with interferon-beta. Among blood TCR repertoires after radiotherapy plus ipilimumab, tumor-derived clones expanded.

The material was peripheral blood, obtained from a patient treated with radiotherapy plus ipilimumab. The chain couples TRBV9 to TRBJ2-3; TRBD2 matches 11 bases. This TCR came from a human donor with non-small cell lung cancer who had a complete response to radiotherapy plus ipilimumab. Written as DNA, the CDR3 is TGTGCCAGCAGCGGAGGGTTGAATAGCGGGGGGGCTTATACGCAGTATTTT. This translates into CASSGGLNSGGAYTQYF.